Shown below are 12 T cell receptor beta chains from a single sample sequenced in a study of PD-L1 blockade in urothelial cancer. The time point denotes: peripheral blood 6 weeks after treatment start. This table comes from immunoSEQ multiplex PCR, and its TCRdb copy is limited to in-frame clones, with some not included. The sample shows 100,000 to 150,000 clones, roughly 82% of them seen only once. The sample in question was PBMCs, obtained around atezolizumab (anti-PD-L1) treatment. The receptors here all came from a man aged 45-60 years with urothelial cancer.

The chain combines TRBV28 with TRBJ2-7, with a tentative D call TRBD1 (5 bases). The germline gives CDR1 MDHEN, CDR2 SYDVKM. The CDR3 has 12 amino acids. V was pared by 6 bases and J by 3 bases, with 9 bases between. The CDR3 here is CASSTGFYEQYF. In DNA, the CDR3 is TGTGCCAGCAGCACAGGATTCTACGAGCAGTACTTC.

This clone has a single count. The V gene is TRBV19, the J gene TRBJ2-7, with 11 bases fitting TRBD2. Trimming at V came to 1 base and at J to 3 bases, leaving 5 bases not matched to a gene. Germline V gene lookup returns CDR1 LNHDA and CDR2 SQIVND (reference sequence). This CDR3 has 16 residues. The CDR3 here is CASSIAPGLAVYEQYF. The CDR3 DNA follows: TGTGCCAGTAGTATAGCTCCGGGACTAGCGGTCTACGAGCAGTACTTC.

The chain has TRBV27 and TRBJ2-1; 10 positions match TRBD2. Germline CDR1 is MNHEY and CDR2 is SMNVEV (reference sequence). The CDR3 consists of 20 residues. V lost 6 bases and J lost 7; bases outside the gene matches: 24. CDR3 protein: CASSRKGAGSSGSWRNEQFF. CDR3 bases: TGTGCCAGCAGCCGCAAGGGGGCAGGCTCTAGCGGGAGTTGGAGGAATGAGCAGTTCTTC.

V is TRBV5-1 and J is TRBJ2-7; D might be TRBD1 (7 bases). This CDR3 has 14 amino acids. Trimming removed 4 bases at V and 1 base at J, with 12 bases between. Germline-derived CDR1 and CDR2 are SGHRS and YFSETQ. The CDR3 DNA reads TGCGCCAGCAGCCGGGGGACAGAGTCCTACGAGCAGTACTTC. This gives the protein CASSRGTESYEQYF.

V gene TRBV19 combines with J gene TRBJ2-7; TRBD1 matches at 8 bases. V was clipped by 3 bases and J by 1 base; unmatched bases: 8. CDR3 length: 16 amino acids. From germline, CDR1 is LNHDA and CDR2 SQIVND (reference sequence). In DNA, the CDR3 is TGTGCCAGTAGTATCTCAGGGGGCGTAAAGTCCTACGAGCAGTACTTC. Encoded protein: CASSISGGVKSYEQYF.

The CDR3 DNA sequence: TGCGCCAGCAGCGGGTCGCGTGAGGGTAACACTGAAGCTTTCTTT. It specifies CASSGSREGNTEAFF. V and J are TRBV5-1 and TRBJ1-1; D unclear. The CDR3 contains 15 residues. CDR1 and CDR2 (germline): SGHRS, YFSETQ. V was shortened by 4 bases and J by 2 bases, with 15 bases between the two germline ends.

J is TRBJ2-1 and V is TRBV5-6, with 9 bases identical to TRBD2. CDR1 and CDR2 from the germline V gene are SGHDT and YYEEEE. The CDR3 is 15 residues long. V was clipped by 5 bases and J by 6 bases; unmatched bases: 9. The CDR3 DNA sequence: TGTGCCAGCAGTTTTGGCGGGAGGGAAATCAATGAGCAGTTCTTC. Protein: CASSFGGREINEQFF. The full variable domain, with the rest looked up from reference TRBV5-6 and TRBJ2-1, is DAGVTQSPTHLIKTRGQQVTLRCSPKSGHDTVSWYQQALGQGPQFIFQYYEEEERQRGNFPDRFSGHQFPNYSSELNVNALLLGDSALYLCASSFGGREINEQFFGPGTRLTVL.

This clone was found once. V and J are TRBV5-1 and TRBJ2-3; 10 nucleotides align to TRBD2. Trimming at V came to 4 bases and at J to 5 bases, leaving 4 bases not matched to a gene. Germline lookup yields CDR1 SGHRS and CDR2 YFSETQ. This CDR3 region has 14 residues. This chain's CDR3 is CASSHRTSGDTQYF. The DNA of the CDR3 is TGCGCCAGCAGCCACCGGACTAGCGGAGATACGCAGTATTTT.

The rearrangement links TRBV6-5 to TRBJ1-1, with D perhaps TRBD1 (5 bases). Germline assignment: CDR1 MNHEY and CDR2 SVGAGI. Trimming pared 0 bases from V and 6 bases from J, leaving 5 bases between. This CDR3 spans 12 amino acids. CDR3 DNA: TGTGCCAGCAGTTACTCAGGGGCTGAAGCTTTCTTT. Its protein product is CASSYSGAEAFF.

The V gene is TRBV2, the J gene TRBJ1-1; the D is unclear. Germline assignment: CDR1 SNHLY and CDR2 FYNNEI. Trimming removed 5 bases from V and 6 bases from J, with 13 bases in between. This CDR3 has 13 amino acids. The CDR3, as DNA: TGTGCCAGCAGTACCCGGGGAGACGCTGAAGCTTTCTTT. It encodes CASSTRGDAEAFF.

The J gene is TRBJ2-3, the V gene TRBV9; 8 positions match TRBD2. Germline lookup yields CDR1 SGDLS and CDR2 YYNGEE. V lost 3 bases to trimming and J lost 0 bases; unmatched junction nucleotides: 6. This CDR3 region has 16 residues. Here the CDR3 DNA reads TGTGCCAGCAGCGAAGCTAGCGGGTTGAGCACAGATACGCAGTATTTT. It yields the protein CASSEASGLSTDTQYF.

The V and J genes are TRBV4-2 and TRBJ2-3; D may be TRBD1 (5 bases). CDR1 and CDR2 (germline): LGHNA, YNFKEQ. The V end was cut by 0 bases, the J end by 7 bases, with 14 bases between. CDR3 size: 15 residues. The CDR3 sequence: CASSQDIGRANTQYF. The CDR3, as DNA: TGTGCCAGCAGCCAAGACATCGGCAGGGCGAATACGCAGTATTTT.